The clone carrying this T cell receptor beta chain appeared a single time. CDR1 and CDR2 from the germline V gene are GTSNPN and SVGIG (reference sequence). The CDR3 is made up of 19 amino acids. V was pared by 1 base and J by 0 bases, with 16 bases of the junction left unmatched. These data originate in a study of technical replicates of blood from several donors. Data came from immunoSEQ multiplex PCR; TCRdb stores just in-frame clones and leaves some out. The table lists under 90,000 clones, 90% to 95% of them singletons. The chain couples TRBV30 to TRBJ2-3; 7 bases agree with TRBD1. Specimen: T cells isolated from PBMCs. This clonotype was sampled from a human donor in good health. In nucleotides, the CDR3 is TGTGCCTGGAGTGGATTTAGGGACAGCCCCGAATCTAGCACAGATACGCAGTATTTT. This gives the protein CAWSGFRDSPESSTDTQYF. The full variable domain, rest sourced from reference TRBV30 and TRBJ2-3, is SQTIHQWPATLVQPVGSPLSLECTVEGTSNPNLYWYRQAAGRGLQLLFYSVGIGQISSEVPQNLSASRPQDRQFILSSKKLLLSDSGFYLCAWSGFRDSPESSTDTQYFGPGTRLTVL.